The 30 T cell receptor beta chains reported below all come from one sample, sequenced in a study of blood T cell repertoires in COVID-19. Data came from immunoSEQ multiplex PCR; TCRdb stores just in-frame clones and leaves some out. The table has under 350,000 clones, about 89% seen once. Sequencing used peripheral blood. Every receptor here comes from a man aged 40-50 years with acute or convalescent COVID-19.

The chain is built from TRBV5-1 and TRBJ2-1; 9 positions agree with TRBD1. The V gene's germline CDR1 is SGHRS and CDR2 YFSETQ. The CDR3 is 15 residues long. Trimming cost V 4 bases and J 12 bases; bases outside gene matches: 14. This CDR3 is CASSPPGQGGRWQFF. As DNA, the CDR3 is TGCGCCAGCAGCCCACCGGGACAGGGAGGAAGGTGGCAGTTCTTC.

The V and J genes are TRBV12-3 or TRBV12-4 and TRBJ1-6; TRBD1 matches 8 bases. Trimming took 8 bases from V and 6 from J; bases not matched to a gene: 3. There are 13 residues in the CDR3. The DNA for the CDR3 is TGTGCCAGCCAAGACAGGGGTAATTCACCCCTCCACTTT. Translation: CASQDRGNSPLHF.

The CDR3: CASSFPLVYRTGEDYGYTF. Written as DNA, the CDR3 is TGTGCCAGCAGCTTCCCCCTTGTCTACCGGACAGGGGAGGACTATGGCTACACCTTC. This chain uses TRBV28 with TRBJ1-2, with 9 bases matching TRBD1. In germline, CDR1 is MDHEN, CDR2 SYDVKM. The CDR3 runs to 19 residues. V gave up 6 bases and J gave up 3 bases; unmatched junction bases: 20.

CDR3 protein: CASSSLSYGYTF. Here the CDR3 DNA reads TGTGCCAGCAGCTCTCTTTCCTATGGCTACACCTTC. This chain uses TRBV7-9 with TRBJ1-2; D gene ambiguous. Trimming shortened V by 4 bases and J by 4 bases, and 7 bases separated the two germline ends. CDR1 SEHNR and CDR2 FQNEAQ come from the germline V gene (reference sequence). This CDR3 comprises 12 residues.

CDR3 nucleotides: TGTGCCAGCAGTGAAAGTTTAGCCAATGAGCAGTTCTTC. Its translation: CASSESLANEQFF. The chain combines TRBV27 with TRBJ2-1; D gene uncertain. Germline V gene data show CDR1 as MNHEY and CDR2 as SMNVEV (reference sequence). This CDR3 contains 13 residues. Trimming removed 5 bases from V and 6 bases from J, with 11 bases in between.

V gene TRBV29-1 combines with J gene TRBJ1-2, with D possibly being TRBD1 (6 bases). This CDR3 region has 14 residues. Trimming shortened V by 4 bases and J by 6 bases, and 18 bases separated the two germline ends. CDR1 SQVTM and CDR2 ANQGSEA come from the germline V gene. CDR3 DNA: TGCAGCGTTGCCGGGGGGCGGTTGTATGATGGCTACACCTTC. This sequence encodes CSVAGGRLYDGYTF.

V usage is TRBV6-5 and J usage is TRBJ1-1; D is possibly TRBD1 (5 bases). Between the trimmed V and J ends, which lost 5 bases and 8 bases, there was a span of 21 bases. Germline V gene data show CDR1 as MNHEY and CDR2 as SVGAGI. The CDR3 length is 15 residues. For the CDR3, the DNA is TGTGCCAGCAGTCCCTGGGGGGGAAGCGTTTTCGAAGCTTTCTTT. It encodes CASSPWGGSVFEAFF.

The chain links TRBV2 to TRBJ1-1, with D possibly being TRBD1 (5 bases). The CDR3 covers 13 residues. The V and J ends lost 4 bases and 6 bases respectively, with 12 bases between them. Germline V gives CDR1 SNHLY, CDR2 FYNNEI. The DNA of the CDR3 is TGTGCCAGCAGTGGACGGGGGTACCCTGAAGCTTTCTTT. Protein product: CASSGRGYPEAFF.

The chain links TRBV12-3 or TRBV12-4 to TRBJ2-1; D uncertain. Trimming removed 1 base at V and 9 bases at J, with 10 bases between. CDR3 size: 13 residues. CDR3 sequence reads: CASSLGPSGEQFF. DNA for the CDR3: TGTGCCAGCAGTTTAGGACCCTCGGGTGAGCAGTTCTTC.

J is TRBJ2-7 and V is TRBV5-1; maybe TRBD2 (5 bases). Germline CDR1 reads SGHRS; CDR2 reads YFSETQ. With 4 bases removed from V and 3 bases from J, the gap between germline ends came to 17 bases. This CDR3 is 15 amino acids long. Here the CDR3 DNA reads TGCGCCAGCAGCCTTGGTACGGACGAGGGCTACGAGCAGTACTTC. Translated, it gives CASSLGTDEGYEQYF. The complete variable domain, with remaining parts taken from reference TRBV5-1 and TRBJ2-7, reads KAGVTQTPRYLIKTRGQQVTLSCSPISGHRSVSWYQQTPGQGLQFLFEYFSETQRNKGNFPGRFSGRQFSNSRSEMNVSTLELGDSALYLCASSLGTDEGYEQYFGPGTRLTVT.

The genes are TRBV14 and TRBJ1-5; D is possibly TRBD1 (5 bases). Trimming left V 1 base short and J 10 bases short, with 11 bases between. CDR1 and CDR2 from the germline V gene are SGHDN and FVKESK. The CDR3 extends over 13 amino acids. The chain's CDR3 is CASSQGWGLPQHF. The CDR3, as DNA: TGTGCCAGCAGCCAAGGGTGGGGCCTACCCCAGCATTTT.

This clone showed up just once. The chain carries TRBV4-1 and TRBJ1-1; 9 positions agree with TRBD1. Germline loops: CDR1 MGHRA, CDR2 YSYEKL. J lost 0 bases, V lost 4 bases, and 3 bases had no gene match. CDR3 length: 15 amino acids. DNA for the CDR3: TGCGCCAGCAGCCCGGGACAGGGTATGAACACTGAAGCTTTCTTT. This encodes CASSPGQGMNTEAFF.

J is TRBJ1-5 and V is TRBV6-1, with D tentatively TRBD1 (5 bases). Germline lookup yields CDR1 MNHNS and CDR2 SASEGT. Trimming stripped 10 bases from V and 0 bases from J, with 13 bases between. The CDR3 has 14 residues. CDR3 loop: CATSGLISNQPQHF. The CDR3, as DNA: TGTGCCACCTCGGGACTAATTAGCAATCAGCCCCAGCATTTT.

In regard to this clone: Different DNA sequences within this sample yield the same CDR3. This chain connects TRBV5-1 to TRBJ2-7, with 10 bases fitting TRBD2. This CDR3 spans 15 amino acids. V trimming: 4 bases; J trimming: 2 bases; junction bases outside the gene matches: 6. CDR1 and CDR2 from the germline V gene are SGHRS and YFSETQ. The CDR3 is CASSLPSGGAYEQYF. In nucleotides, the CDR3 is TGCGCCAGCAGCCTCCCTAGCGGGGGCGCCTACGAGCAGTACTTC.

This clone was detected only a few times. The CDR3 coding sequence is TGCGCCAGCAGCTCCCTTGACAGTTACAATCAGCCCCAGCATTTT. Its translation: CASSSLDSYNQPQHF. This rearrangement joins TRBV5-1 to TRBJ1-5, with a possible D match to TRBD1 (5 bases). CDR3 length: 15 residues. Germline values: CDR1 SGHRS, CDR2 YFSETQ. The ends were cut back, 3 bases at V and 3 bases at J, with 13 bases in the middle.

The rearrangement links TRBV11-3 to TRBJ2-1, with D uncertain. This CDR3 has 13 amino acids. The germline gives CDR1 SGHNT, CDR2 YENEEA. Deletions cut 1 base from V and 7 bases from J, with 8 bases between. CDR3 residues: CASSLGVQNEQFF. The CDR3 DNA reads as TGTGCCAGCAGCTTAGGGGTACAGAATGAGCAGTTCTTC.

This clone was observed once. This chain links TRBV5-6 with TRBJ1-1; D call uncertain. The ends were cut back, 0 bases at V and 2 bases at J, with 5 bases in the middle. The CDR3 is 13 residues long. In germline, CDR1 is SGHDT, CDR2 YYEEEE. CDR3 amino acids: CASSLVFNTEAFF. In nucleotides, the CDR3 is TGTGCCAGCAGCTTGGTCTTTAACACTGAAGCTTTCTTT.

The chain links TRBV19 to TRBJ1-1, with D tentatively TRBD1 (6 bases). The CDR3 loop spans 14 amino acids. Germline loops: CDR1 LNHDA, CDR2 SQIVND (reference sequence). V was cut by 7 bases and J by 0 bases, with 12 bases left in between. CDR3: CASKEDRMNTEAFF. As DNA, the CDR3 is TGTGCCAGTAAGGAGGACAGAATGAACACTGAAGCTTTCTTT.

This chain links TRBV6-1 with TRBJ2-7; possibly TRBD2 for D (5 bases). The germline V gene encodes CDR1 MNHNS and CDR2 SASEGT. The length of the CDR3 is 15 residues. V was cut by 3 bases and J by 0 bases, with 12 bases left in between. The CDR3 reads CASSDLTRGSYEQYF. The CDR3 DNA is TGTGCCAGCAGTGACCTAACACGGGGCTCCTACGAGCAGTACTTC.

V usage is TRBV2 and J usage is TRBJ1-2; D possibly corresponds to TRBD1 (5 bases). Germline V gene sequence: CDR1 SNHLY, CDR2 FYNNEI. The CDR3 length is 13 residues. V lost 7 bases, J lost 4 bases, and 13 bases lay in between. The CDR3 DNA reads as TGTGCCAGCACTCTGGACACGTTCTATGGCTACACCTTC. Encoded protein: CASTLDTFYGYTF.

This chain connects TRBV7-9 to TRBJ1-3; TRBD1 matches 8 bases. The CDR3 contains 18 residues. V shed 3 bases, J shed 1 base, and the junction held 11 bases outside the gene matches. Germline CDR1 and CDR2: SEHNR and FQNEAQ (reference sequence). DNA for the CDR3: TGTGCCAGCAGCTTCCCCGGGACAGGCAAAGAGTCTGGAAACACCATATATTTT. It yields the protein CASSFPGTGKESGNTIYF.

The V gene is TRBV2, the J gene TRBJ2-7; 8 bases are a match to TRBD1. The CDR3 covers 14 residues. Per the germline V gene, CDR1 is SNHLY and CDR2 is FYNNEI. J gave up 1 base and V 4 bases, and 3 bases lay outside the gene matches. The CDR3 DNA follows: TGTGCCAGCAGTGTTAGGACAGGGTCCTACGAGCAGTACTTC. Translating gives CASSVRTGSYEQYF.

This clone was detected once. CDR3 amino acids: CASSLGLGNTIYF. The DNA for the CDR3 is TGTGCCAGCAGTTTAGGACTAGGAAACACCATATATTTT. The chain carries TRBV12-3 or TRBV12-4 and TRBJ1-3; D gene ambiguous. The CDR3 is 13 residues long. The V and J ends lost 1 base and 4 bases respectively, with 5 bases between them.

The chain's CDR3 is CASSLRQGNEQFF. The CDR3 bases are TGTGCCAGCAGCCTCAGACAGGGGAATGAGCAGTTCTTC. The chain links TRBV7-9 to TRBJ2-1; TRBD1 matches 8 bases. Germline-derived CDR1 and CDR2 are SEHNR and FQNEAQ (reference sequence). The CDR3 length is 13 residues. Losses at the gene ends were 5 bases for V and 7 bases for J; bases not matched to a gene: 4.

The chain uses TRBV6-5 and TRBJ2-1, with TRBD1 matching 9 bases. J lost 7 bases, V lost 6 bases, and 4 bases had no gene match. Germline CDR1 is MNHEY and CDR2 is SVGAGI. CDR3 length: 13 amino acids. In DNA form, the CDR3 reads TGTGCCAGCAGGGGGGGACAGGGAAATGAGCAGTTCTTC. Its protein is CASRGGQGNEQFF.

The chain links TRBV6-5 to TRBJ1-5; no definite D call. The CDR3 covers 15 residues. V was shortened by 10 bases and J by 0 bases, with 16 bases between the two germline ends. Germline V gene lookup returns CDR1 MNHEY and CDR2 SVGAGI. CDR3 amino acids: CATGDGGFSNQPQHF. Here the CDR3 DNA reads TGTGCCACGGGTGATGGAGGTTTTAGCAATCAGCCCCAGCATTTT.

The V call is TRBV5-4, the J call TRBJ2-3; 9 nucleotides line up with TRBD2. The CDR3 runs 16 residues. V shed 2 bases and J 1 base; nucleotides not matched to a gene: 5. Germline-derived CDR1 and CDR2 are SGHNT and YYREEE (reference sequence). The CDR3 is CASSFPLAGGTDTQYF. CDR3 DNA sequence: TGTGCCAGCAGCTTCCCCTTAGCGGGGGGCACAGATACGCAGTATTTT.

CDR3 sequence reads: CASSPRQAYGYTF. DNA for the CDR3: TGTGCCAGCAGTCCTCGACAGGCTTATGGCTACACCTTC. This chain uses TRBV2 with TRBJ1-2; D is perhaps TRBD1 (6 bases). In germline, CDR1 is SNHLY, CDR2 FYNNEI. The CDR3 is 13 residues long. V was trimmed by 5 bases and J by 5 bases, leaving 12 bases between them.

J is TRBJ2-5 and V is TRBV23-1; possibly TRBD1 for D (6 bases). TRBV23-1 has ORF status, its function being uncertain. CDR3 size: 15 residues. Between the trimmed V and J ends, which lost 6 bases and 10 bases, there was a span of 24 bases. The CDR3 sequence is CASSRNRVRGNNQYF. In nucleotides, the CDR3 is TGCGCCAGCAGCCGAAACAGGGTGAGGGGTAATAACCAGTACTTC.

This sequence joins TRBV2 and TRBJ1-2, with D perhaps TRBD1 (5 bases). V was cut by 3 bases and J by 9 bases, with 14 bases left in between. Per the germline V gene, CDR1 is SNHLY and CDR2 is FYNNEI. This CDR3 contains 13 residues. CDR3 sequence reads: CASSDWGLLSYTF. As DNA, the CDR3 is TGTGCCAGCAGTGACTGGGGCCTGCTAAGCTACACCTTC.